Each of the 25 T cell receptor beta chains below was sequenced from the same sample in a study of T-cell memory formation after mild COVID-19. TCRdb ran MiXCR on the 5' RACE reads and lists one entry per CDR3 protein. The sample yields about 400,000 distinct CDR3 sequences, more than 20% seen once. The material sequenced was PBMCs or a T cell subset sorted from them (not recorded which). The receptors derive from an adult woman who had mild COVID-19 (a few samples of this study predate the infection). Cell type and time point are not known.

The V and J genes are TRBV25-1 and TRBJ2-7; no clear D. V lost 3 bases and J lost 4, with 16 bases in between. The germline gives CDR1 MGHDK, CDR2 SYGVNS. The CDR3 has 15 residues. CDR3 protein: CASSEVSEQPYEQYF. For the CDR3, the DNA is TGTGCCAGCAGTGAGGTCAGCGAACAACCATACGAGCAGTACTTC.

This clonotype turned up a few times. The chain carries TRBV4-3 and TRBJ2-3; D call uncertain. Germline assignment: CDR1 LGHNA and CDR2 YSLEER. CDR3 length: 14 residues. V gave up 3 bases and J gave up 0 bases, with 7 bases separating them. The CDR3 reads CASSHTGSTDTQYF. The DNA of the CDR3 is TGCGCCAGCAGCCATACTGGTAGCACAGATACGCAGTATTTT.

The rearrangement joins TRBV12-3 or TRBV12-4 to TRBJ2-7; D not certain. V gave up 6 bases and J gave up 4 bases, with 10 bases separating them. This CDR3 has 12 residues. CDR3 in DNA: TGTGCCAGCAGCCAGGATCAGTACGAGCAGTACTTC. Its protein product is CASSQDQYEQYF.

This chain uses TRBV5-6 with TRBJ1-1; the match to TRBD1 covers 8 bases. CDR1 SGHDT and CDR2 YYEEEE come from the germline V gene. V shed 3 bases and J 3 bases; nucleotides not matched to a gene: 4. The CDR3 consists of 14 residues. This CDR3 reads CASSWTGRYTEAFF. DNA of the CDR3: TGTGCCAGCAGCTGGACAGGGAGGTACACTGAAGCTTTCTTT. Full variable domain (outside the CDR3, taken from reference TRBV5-6 and TRBJ1-1): DAGVTQSPTHLIKTRGQQVTLRCSPKSGHDTVSWYQQALGQGPQFIFQYYEEEERQRGNFPDRFSGHQFPNYSSELNVNALLLGDSALYLCASSWTGRYTEAFFGQGTRLTVV.

CDR3 sequence: CASSQDRSGGSGTQYF. Here the CDR3 DNA reads TGCGCCAGCAGCCAAGATAGGTCGGGAGGGAGCGGTACGCAGTATTTT. This chain links TRBV4-1 with TRBJ2-3; 8 bases map to TRBD2. The CDR3 sequence is 16 residues long. The junction had 10 bases not matched to a gene; V was cut back by 0 bases and J by 8 bases. Germline lookup yields CDR1 MGHRA and CDR2 YSYEKL.

The chain links TRBV9 to TRBJ2-3, with 8 bases that match TRBD2. V dropped 3 bases and J dropped 11; count of bases not matched to a gene: 8. CDR3 length: 13 amino acids. Germline CDR1 is SGDLS and CDR2 is YYNGEE. Here the CDR3 reads CASSEGLADEQYF. The CDR3 nucleotides are TGTGCCAGCAGCGAAGGACTAGCCGACGAGCAGTATTTT.

This clonotype was observed a handful of times. V gene TRBV3-1 combines with J gene TRBJ2-1, with a possible D match to TRBD2 (5 bases). The germline gives CDR1 LGHDT, CDR2 YNNKEL (reference sequence). This CDR3 comprises 15 residues. The V gene lost 0 bases and the J gene lost 4 bases, with 10 bases spanning the gap. The CDR3 protein is CASSQDGAEYNEQFF. CDR3 nucleotide sequence: TGTGCCAGCAGCCAAGATGGAGCGGAATACAATGAGCAGTTCTTC.

This clonotype came up many times. The gene calls are TRBV19 and TRBJ1-2, with D possibly TRBD1 on 5 matching bases. The CDR3 extends over 15 amino acids. CDR1 is LNHDA and CDR2 is SQIVND in the germline V gene (reference sequence). V dropped 4 bases and J dropped 5 bases, with 17 bases sitting between them. This CDR3 is CASSTNPRGSYGYTF. Here the CDR3 DNA reads TGTGCCAGTAGTACCAACCCCCGGGGGTCGTATGGCTACACCTTC.

A few counts support this clonotype. The chain links TRBV4-1 to TRBJ1-4; D unclear. V lost 4 bases and J 8 bases, leaving 14 bases between the germline ends. Germline assignment: CDR1 MGHRA and CDR2 YSYEKL. CDR3 length: 14 residues. The CDR3 sequence: CASSPLPNSEKLFF. Written as DNA, the CDR3 is TGCGCCAGCAGCCCCCTCCCAAACTCGGAAAAACTGTTTTTT.

This clonotype was seen more than once but under ten times. The chain employs TRBV11-2 and TRBJ2-3; 7 positions agree with TRBD2. The ends lost 5 bases at V and 5 bases at J; junction bases unmatched: 4. In germline, CDR1 is SGHAT, CDR2 FQNNGV. The CDR3 sequence is 13 residues long. CDR3 DNA sequence: TGTGCCAGCAGCCCGACGGGGGGAGATACGCAGTATTTT. It is translated as CASSPTGGDTQYF.

This clonotype was counted between two and nine times. This CDR3 is CATSPGSSYNEQFF. The CDR3 DNA is TGTGCCACCAGTCCAGGGAGCTCCTACAATGAGCAGTTCTTC. This chain links TRBV24-1 with TRBJ2-1, with D perhaps matching TRBD1 or TRBD2 (5 bases each). V was cut by 6 bases and J by 0 bases, with 8 bases left in between. CDR1 and CDR2 (germline): KGHDR, SFDVKD. The CDR3 sequence is 14 residues long.

V gene TRBV2 combines with J gene TRBJ1-6; D ambiguous. Trimming left V 1 base short and J 7 bases short, with 11 bases between. Germline lookup yields CDR1 SNHLY and CDR2 FYNNEI. The CDR3 sequence is 15 residues long. This CDR3 is CASSEGGIRNSPLHF. CDR3 sequence (DNA): TGTGCCAGCAGTGAAGGTGGGATTCGGAATTCACCCCTCCACTTT. The whole variable domain, remainder taken from reference TRBV2 and TRBJ1-6, is EPEVTQTPSHQVTQMGQEVILRCVPISNHLYFYWYRQILGQKVEFLVSFYNNEISEKSEIFDDQFSVERPDGSNFTLKIRSTKLEDSAMYFCASSEGGIRNSPLHFGNGTRLTVT.

In this sample, this clonotype turned up a few times. The chain combines TRBV5-5 with TRBJ2-5; D gene ambiguous. The CDR3 covers 13 residues. Germline loops: CDR1 SGHKS, CDR2 YYEKEE (reference sequence). V dropped 2 bases and J dropped 4 bases, with 9 bases sitting between them. CDR3 in DNA: TGTGCCAGCAGCTTCCAACCCGGAGAGACCCAGTACTTC. It encodes CASSFQPGETQYF.

In this sample, this clonotype turned up a few times. The V call is TRBV4-1, the J call TRBJ1-2; 7 nucleotides align to TRBD1. Germline CDR1 is MGHRA and CDR2 is YSYEKL. V gave up 4 bases and J gave up 3 bases; unmatched junction bases: 8. CDR3 length: 15 amino acids. The CDR3 DNA follows: TGCGCCAGCAGCCCTGTCGGCAGGGGGGACTATGGCTACACCTTC. Translated, it gives CASSPVGRGDYGYTF.

This sequence joins TRBV27 and TRBJ2-7; 10 positions agree with TRBD1. The CDR3 loop spans 15 amino acids. CDR1 and CDR2 from the germline V gene are MNHEY and SMNVEV (reference sequence). The J segment lost 0 bases and the V segment lost 5 bases, leaving 4 bases of the junction unmatched. The CDR3 DNA reads TGTGCCAGCAGTACACGGACAGGGGGCTCCTACGAGCAGTACTTC. It yields the protein CASSTRTGGSYEQYF.

In this sample, this clonotype turned up a few times. The CDR3 DNA reads as TGTGCCAGCAGTTTAGGGGACAGGGGATACAATCAGCCCCAGCATTTT. Residues: CASSLGDRGYNQPQHF. The chain has TRBV12-3 or TRBV12-4 and TRBJ1-5, with TRBD1 matching over 10 bases. The CDR3 has 16 residues. J lost 3 bases, V lost 1 base, and 3 bases had no gene match.

The V call is TRBV7-2, the J call TRBJ1-1; D gene unclear. V shed 2 bases and J shed 0 bases, with 7 bases lying between them. Germline CDR1 SGHTA, CDR2 FQGNSA. The CDR3 spans 14 residues. The CDR3 here is CASSLWVMNTEAFF. CDR3 coding DNA: TGTGCCAGCAGCTTATGGGTCATGAACACTGAAGCTTTCTTT.

This clonotype was counted a few times. The rearrangement joins TRBV10-3 to TRBJ2-3; 12 nucleotides align to TRBD1. Germline CDR1 and CDR2: ENHRY and SYGVKD. The CDR3 extends over 16 amino acids. With V trimmed by 3 bases and J by 6 bases, 7 bases remained unmatched. CDR3 sequence: CAISDRGTGGADTQYF. CDR3 bases: TGTGCCATCAGTGATAGGGGGACAGGGGGCGCGGATACGCAGTATTTT.

This clonotype was found a few times. Here the CDR3 reads CASRPGLATGELFF. The CDR3 coding sequence is TGTGCCAGCAGACCGGGACTAGCGACCGGGGAGCTGTTTTTT. The J gene is TRBJ2-2, the V gene TRBV12-3 or TRBV12-4; 10 bases agree with TRBD2. The trim removed 6 bases at V and 5 bases at J, leaving 3 bases unmatched. This CDR3 region has 14 residues.

The rearrangement joins TRBV12-3 or TRBV12-4 to TRBJ1-2; D not resolved. CDR3 length: 13 amino acids. V dropped 3 bases and J dropped 0 bases, with 5 bases sitting between them. The CDR3 here is CASSLTSNYGYTF. The CDR3 DNA sequence: TGTGCCAGCAGTTTGACCTCTAACTATGGCTACACCTTC.

This rearrangement joins TRBV4-1 to TRBJ2-7; 11 positions agree with TRBD2. Germline assignment: CDR1 MGHRA and CDR2 YSYEKL. V was pared by 3 bases and J by 5 bases, with 6 bases of the junction left unmatched. The CDR3 runs 15 residues. CDR3: CASSQEGLAGNEQYF. The DNA of the CDR3 is TGCGCCAGCAGCCAGGAAGGACTAGCGGGCAACGAGCAGTACTTC.

This clonotype was detected only a few times. V and J are TRBV3-1 and TRBJ1-1, with no clear D. The CDR3 length is 12 residues. Germline CDR1 is LGHDT and CDR2 is YNNKEL (reference sequence). Trimming pared 4 bases from V and 5 bases from J, leaving 8 bases between. In DNA, the CDR3 is TGTGCCAGCAGCCTGATTGGGACTGAAGCTTTCTTT. Residues: CASSLIGTEAFF.

The V call is TRBV29-1, the J call TRBJ2-7, with D possibly TRBD1 on 6 matching bases. The CDR3 sequence is 13 residues long. Germline CDR1 and CDR2: SQVTM and ANQGSEA. V lost 7 bases, J lost 1 base, and 14 bases lay in between. Written as DNA, the CDR3 is TGCAGCGGCCGCACCGGGACATCCTACGAGCAGTACTTC. Its translation: CSGRTGTSYEQYF.

This chain uses TRBV13 with TRBJ1-1, with 8 nucleotides matching TRBD1. Germline lookup yields CDR1 PRHDT and CDR2 FYEKMQ (reference sequence). With V trimmed by 6 bases and J by 11 bases, 14 bases remained unmatched. The CDR3 runs 14 residues. CDR3 sequence reads: CASSAGTGRVRAFF. For the CDR3, the DNA is TGTGCCAGCAGTGCCGGGACAGGACGGGTGAGGGCTTTCTTT.

This clonotype was observed a few times. The V call is TRBV12-3 or TRBV12-4, the J call TRBJ2-7; 8 bases map to TRBD2. The ends lost 7 bases at V and 5 bases at J; junction bases unmatched: 10. This CDR3 region has 14 residues. CDR3 DNA: TGTGCCAGCACCCCAGCGGGGGATTATGACGAGCAGTACTTC. Its translation: CASTPAGDYDEQYF.